This entry lists 2 T cell receptor beta chains sequenced from one sample in a study of T-cell memory formation after mild COVID-19. TCRdb passed the 5' RACE reads through MiXCR, listing each CDR3 protein once. This sample carries about 250,000 distinct CDR3 sequences, 15% to 19% of them seen once, and the ten largest clones take 2% to 2.5%. Sequences were obtained from PBMCs or a T cell subset sorted from them (not recorded which). All receptors derive from an adult woman who had mild COVID-19 (a few samples of this study predate the infection). Cell type and time point are not known.

The V and J genes are TRBV12-3 or TRBV12-4 and TRBJ1-1, with D perhaps TRBD1 (5 bases). The CDR3 runs 15 residues. V was trimmed by 4 bases and J by 11 bases, leaving 23 bases between them. The CDR3 here is CASSSRGKGRIKAFF. CDR3 in DNA: TGTGCCAGCAGTTCTAGAGGGAAGGGACGTATCAAGGCTTTCTTT.

The chain links TRBV7-9 to TRBJ1-1; D gene unclear. The CDR3 is 16 residues long. Germline CDR1 and CDR2: SEHNR and FQNEAQ (reference sequence). V was shortened by 5 bases and J by 0 bases, with 16 bases between the two germline ends. This CDR3 reads CASSPPWDLMNTEAFF. In nucleotides, the CDR3 is TGTGCCAGCAGCCCTCCCTGGGATCTCATGAACACTGAAGCTTTCTTT. Together with reference TRBV7-9 and TRBJ1-1, the CDR3 gives the full variable domain: DTGVSQNPRHKITKRGQNVTFRCDPISEHNRLYWYRQTLGQGPEFLTYFQNEAQLEKSRLLSDRFSAERPKGSFSTLEIQRTEQGDSAMYLCASSPPWDLMNTEAFFGQGTRLTVV.